There are a few counts of the clone carrying this T cell receptor (beta chain). Its antigen is undetermined. The TCR alpha and TCR beta cDNA libraries, bearing sample barcodes and UMIs, were generated by 5'RACE using constant-segment primers. Using its own MiXCR run on the 5' RACE reads, TCRdb lists one record per CDR3 protein. The sample lists about 110,000 distinct CDR3 sequences; over 15% were seen once. The sample belongs to a study of T-cell memory formation after mild COVID-19. On the study more broadly: The two donors had largely donor-specific TCR clusters.

CDR1 and CDR2 from the germline V gene are LGHNA and YSLEER. The CDR3 consists of 15 residues. V was trimmed by 6 bases and J by 0 bases, leaving 11 bases between them. Regarding the study as a whole: Among contracting clones, CD4+ were mainly CM/EM and CD8+ enriched in EMRA. Memory sampled before infection contained some responding clones, suggesting cross-reactive memory joined.

The origin of this receptor is a man younger than 35 who had mild COVID-19 (a few samples of this study predate the infection). Cell type and time point are not known. Sample: PBMCs or a T cell subset sorted from them (not recorded which). The rearrangement links TRBV4-3 to TRBJ2-2, with D perhaps TRBD1 (6 bases). The CDR3 DNA reads TGCGCCAGCAGGCCGGACAGTTCGAACACCGGGGAGCTGTTTTTT. It translates to CASRPDSSNTGELFF.